This T cell receptor beta chain is from a study of Ad26.COV2.S vaccination and SARS-CoV-2 variants. About the study: Trial arm assignment for the donor was COV1001 Ad26.COV2.S. Points from the study as a whole: Substantial response breadth was reportedly seen for spike-specific CD8+ and CD4+ T cells after vaccination.

A note on this clone: Its target is not known.

Specified treatment: some 20 received Ad26.COV2.S at low or high dose, single or two shots; 5 received placebo; per-sample allocation not given. All samples were drawn on day 63, counting from the first vaccine or placebo injection. This Boston cohort included adults aged 18-55 years. An Ad26 vector was used to express Wuhan-strain SARS-CoV-2 spike as the vaccine. There are 15 residues in the CDR3. Per the germline V gene, CDR1 is KGHSH and CDR2 is LQKENI. After removal of 3 bases from V and 4 bases from J, the junction contained 5 bases not matched to a gene. The protocol was immunoSEQ multiplex PCR, while the TCRdb copy is restricted to in-frame clones and leaves out a portion. The data show roughly 700,000 clones, 70% to 90% seen once.

The clonotype comes from a person aged 18-60 years who received the Ad26.COV2.S COVID-19 vaccine or a placebo. This rearrangement joins TRBV18 to TRBJ2-2; 7 positions match TRBD1. This specimen was peripheral blood, taken in a trial of Ad26.COV2.S vaccine versus placebo. CDR3 sequence reads: CASSPGTATTGELFF. The DNA for the CDR3 is TGTGCCAGCTCACCCGGGACAGCGACCACCGGGGAGCTGTTTTTT.